These T cell receptor beta chains were read from a single sample in a study of T cell changes during pregnancy in multiple sclerosis. Repertoires were generated with immunoSEQ multiplex PCR, while TCRdb's copy carries only in-frame clones and drops some. Of roughly 93,000 clones in the sample, roughly 94% were seen once. The source was peripheral blood, collected after pregnancy. These TCRs come from a female donor in good health, enrolled as a control in a pregnancy study. CDR3s leave out the opening cysteine and the closing phenylalanine or tryptophan. The order of the fields is J gene, V gene, CDR3 protein.

TRBJ2-7,TRBV7-8,ASQRTGRYEQY
TRBJ1-1,TRBV19,ASSASQVSPTEAF
TRBJ2-7,TRBV19,ASTLGGEQY
TRBJ2-2,TRBV5-6,ASSCLVRGYTGELF
TRBJ2-5,TRBV5-4,ASSKPGQGLETQY
TRBJ2-3,TRBV19,ASSIEGPTRTGADTQY
TRBJ1-5,TRBV30,AWSYGRGNQPQH
TRBJ1-6,TRBV30,AWTQGNNSPLH
TRBJ2-7,TRBV15,ATSRGGPKYEQY
TRBJ1-2,TRBV30,AWSAVRGYT
TRBJ1-1,TRBV6-5,ASSRTGVNTEAF
TRBJ1-2,TRBV7-9,ASSLVGSGYGYT
TRBJ2-3,TRBV5-4,ASSLAPTSSTDTQY
TRBJ2-1,TRBV13,ANSLRRRGTSKREQF
TRBJ2-3,TRBV2,ARSSGTSGTDTQY
TRBJ2-7,TRBV27,ASSSGTRSYSYEQY
TRBJ1-1,TRBV27,ASSLAGVGTEAF
TRBJ2-7,TRBV6-5,ASRYQRGVSEQY
TRBJ1-1,TRBV14,ASSLYRGGTEAF
TRBJ2-2,TRBV5-5,ASRDTGSLGTGELF
TRBJ2-5,TRBV6-1,ASSVGTSVLETQY
-,TRBV7-2,ASSSQGVAGEQY
TRBJ1-2,TRBV28,ASSPPPGQGGPYYGYT
TRBJ1-1,TRBV30,AWSSPQGATEAF
TRBJ2-3,TRBV6-6,ASRYTTSTDTQY